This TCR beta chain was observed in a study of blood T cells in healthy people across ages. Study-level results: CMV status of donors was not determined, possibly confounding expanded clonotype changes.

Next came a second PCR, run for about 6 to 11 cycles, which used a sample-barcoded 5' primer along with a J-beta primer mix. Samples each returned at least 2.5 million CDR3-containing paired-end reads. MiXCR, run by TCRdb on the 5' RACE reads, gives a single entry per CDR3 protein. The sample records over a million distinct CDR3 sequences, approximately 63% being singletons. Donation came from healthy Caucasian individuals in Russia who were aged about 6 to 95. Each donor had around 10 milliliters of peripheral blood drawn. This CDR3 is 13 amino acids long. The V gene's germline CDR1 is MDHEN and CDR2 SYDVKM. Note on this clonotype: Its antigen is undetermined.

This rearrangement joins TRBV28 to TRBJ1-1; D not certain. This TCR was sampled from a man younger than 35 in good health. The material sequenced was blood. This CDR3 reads CAVSEPSGTEAFF. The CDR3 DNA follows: TGTGCGGTGAGCGAACCCTCCGGGACTGAAGCTTTCTTT.